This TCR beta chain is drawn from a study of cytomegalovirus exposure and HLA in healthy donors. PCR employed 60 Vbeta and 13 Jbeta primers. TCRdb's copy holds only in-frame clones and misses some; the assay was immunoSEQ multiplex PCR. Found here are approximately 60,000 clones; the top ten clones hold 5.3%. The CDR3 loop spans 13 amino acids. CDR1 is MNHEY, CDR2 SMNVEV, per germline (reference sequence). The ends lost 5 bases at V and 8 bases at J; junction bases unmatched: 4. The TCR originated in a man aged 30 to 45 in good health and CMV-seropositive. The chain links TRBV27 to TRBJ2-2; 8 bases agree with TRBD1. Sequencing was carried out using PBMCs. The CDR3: CASSGQGLGELFF. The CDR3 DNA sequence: TGTGCCAGCAGTGGACAGGGTCTGGGGGAGCTGTTTTTT.